This T cell receptor (beta chain) comes out of a study of vaccination and CD4 T cells after COVID-19. The table lists this clonotype with a few counts. Its antigen is currently unknown. Researchers used the Oncomine TCR Beta short-read assay to sequence DNA from cultured CD4+ T cells. TCRdb reprocessed the PCR reads via MiXCR and lists one record per CDR3 protein. The sample lists fewer than 20,000 distinct CDR3 sequences, 52% occurring once. Per germline, CDR1 SGHVS and CDR2 FQNEAQ. V shed 1 base and J 6 bases; nucleotides not matched to a gene: 14. The CDR3 spans 17 residues. Treatment: approximately nine-day PBMC culture with coronavirus spike peptide pools or control peptides (ViraFEST assay).

The chain joins TRBV7-8 to TRBJ2-7; 8 bases map to TRBD1. The receptor comes from a human donor who had recovered from COVID-19. The sequencing sample was made of CD4+ T cells from blood, cultured in vitro. This CDR3 is CASSLDRFIGQGSEQYF. CDR3 nucleotides: TGTGCCAGCAGCTTAGATCGTTTTATCGGACAGGGAAGCGAGCAGTACTTC.